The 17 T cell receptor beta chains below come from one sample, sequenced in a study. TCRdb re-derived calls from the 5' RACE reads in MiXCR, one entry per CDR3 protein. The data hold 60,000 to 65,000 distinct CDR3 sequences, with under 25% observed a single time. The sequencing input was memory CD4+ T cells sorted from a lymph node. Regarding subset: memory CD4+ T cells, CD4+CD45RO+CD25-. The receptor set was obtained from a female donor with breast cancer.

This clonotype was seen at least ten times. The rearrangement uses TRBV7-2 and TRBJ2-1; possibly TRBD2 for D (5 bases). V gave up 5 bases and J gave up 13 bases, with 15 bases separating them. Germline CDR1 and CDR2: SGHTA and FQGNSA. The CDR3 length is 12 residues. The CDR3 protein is CASSPGTSIQFF. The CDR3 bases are TGTGCCAGCAGCCCCGGAACTAGTATTCAGTTCTTC. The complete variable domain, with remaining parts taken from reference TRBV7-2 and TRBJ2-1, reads GAGVSQSPSNKVTEKGKDVELRCDPISGHTALYWYRQSLGQGLEFLIYFQGNSAPDKSGLPSDRFSAERTGGSVSTLTIQRTQQEDSAVYLCASSPGTSIQFFGPGTRLTVL.

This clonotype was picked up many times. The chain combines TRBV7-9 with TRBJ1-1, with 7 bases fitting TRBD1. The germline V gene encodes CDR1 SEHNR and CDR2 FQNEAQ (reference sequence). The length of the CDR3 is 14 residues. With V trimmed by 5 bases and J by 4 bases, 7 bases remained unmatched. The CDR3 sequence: CASSARTGVTEAFF. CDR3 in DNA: TGTGCCAGCAGCGCCCGGACAGGCGTCACTGAAGCTTTCTTT.

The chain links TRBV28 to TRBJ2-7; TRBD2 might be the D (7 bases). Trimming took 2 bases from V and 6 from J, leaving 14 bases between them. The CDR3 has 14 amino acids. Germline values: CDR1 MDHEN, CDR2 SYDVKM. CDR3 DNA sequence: TGTGCCAGCAGTTTAAGTGGGGGGGCCCGCGAGCAGTACTTC. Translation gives CASSLSGGAREQYF.

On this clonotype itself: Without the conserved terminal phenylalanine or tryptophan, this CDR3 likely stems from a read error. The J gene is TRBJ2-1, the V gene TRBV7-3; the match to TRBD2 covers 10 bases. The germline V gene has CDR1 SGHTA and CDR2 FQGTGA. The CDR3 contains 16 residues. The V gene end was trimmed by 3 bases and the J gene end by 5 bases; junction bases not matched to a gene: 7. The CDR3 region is CASSFSGTSANNEQFS. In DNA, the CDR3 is TGTGCCAGCAGCTTCTCCGGGACTAGCGCGAACAATGAGCAGTTCTCC.

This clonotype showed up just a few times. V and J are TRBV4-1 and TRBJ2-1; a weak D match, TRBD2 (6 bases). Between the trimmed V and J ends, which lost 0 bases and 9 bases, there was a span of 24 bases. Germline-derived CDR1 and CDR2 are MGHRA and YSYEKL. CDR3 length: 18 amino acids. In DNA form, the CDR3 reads TGCGCCAGCAGCCAAGAACACACCGGGACTGGGTCTACAGGTGAGCAGTTCTTC. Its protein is CASSQEHTGTGSTGEQFF.

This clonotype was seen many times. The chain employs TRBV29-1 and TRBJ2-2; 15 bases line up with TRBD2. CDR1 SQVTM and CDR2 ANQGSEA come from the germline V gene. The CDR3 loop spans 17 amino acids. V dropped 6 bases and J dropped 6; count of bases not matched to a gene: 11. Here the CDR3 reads CSVDPGLAGGGAGELFF. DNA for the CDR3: TGCAGCGTGGATCCGGGACTAGCGGGGGGAGGCGCCGGGGAGCTGTTTTTT.

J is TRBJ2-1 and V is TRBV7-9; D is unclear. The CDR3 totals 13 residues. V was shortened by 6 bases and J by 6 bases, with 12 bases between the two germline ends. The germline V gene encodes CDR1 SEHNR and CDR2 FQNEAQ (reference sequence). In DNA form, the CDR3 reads TGTGCCAGCAGTCGGGTCCGTACCAATGAGCAGTTCTTC. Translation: CASSRVRTNEQFF.

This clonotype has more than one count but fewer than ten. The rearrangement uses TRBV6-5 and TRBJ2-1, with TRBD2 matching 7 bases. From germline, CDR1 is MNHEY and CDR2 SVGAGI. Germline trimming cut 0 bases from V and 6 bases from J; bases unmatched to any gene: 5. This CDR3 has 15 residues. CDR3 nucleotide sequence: TGTGCCAGCAGTTACTCCCTAGCGGTAGTCAATGAGCAGTTCTTC. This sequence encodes CASSYSLAVVNEQFF.

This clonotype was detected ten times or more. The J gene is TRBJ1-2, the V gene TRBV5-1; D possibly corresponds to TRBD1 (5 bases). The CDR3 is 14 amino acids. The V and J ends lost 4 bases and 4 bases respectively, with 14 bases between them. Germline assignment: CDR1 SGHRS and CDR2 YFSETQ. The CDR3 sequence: CASSPGTDIYGYTF. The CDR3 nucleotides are TGCGCCAGCAGCCCCGGGACGGACATCTATGGCTACACCTTC. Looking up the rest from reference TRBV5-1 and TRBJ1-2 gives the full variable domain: KAGVTQTPRYLIKTRGQQVTLSCSPISGHRSVSWYQQTPGQGLQFLFEYFSETQRNKGNFPGRFSGRQFSNSRSEMNVSTLELGDSALYLCASSPGTDIYGYTFGSGTRLTVV.

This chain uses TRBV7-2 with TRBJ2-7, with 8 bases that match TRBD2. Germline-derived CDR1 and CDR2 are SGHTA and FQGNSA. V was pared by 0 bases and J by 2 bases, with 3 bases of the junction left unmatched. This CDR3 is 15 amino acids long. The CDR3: CASSLAGGGTYEQYF. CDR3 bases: TGTGCCAGCAGCTTAGCGGGCGGGGGGACCTACGAGCAGTACTTC.

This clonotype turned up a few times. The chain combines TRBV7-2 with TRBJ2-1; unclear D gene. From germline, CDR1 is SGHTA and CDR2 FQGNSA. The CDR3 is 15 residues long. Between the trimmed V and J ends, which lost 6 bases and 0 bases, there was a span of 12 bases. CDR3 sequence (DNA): TGTGCCAGCAGTCCGACGGAGAGCTCCTACAATGAGCAGTTCTTC. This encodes CASSPTESSYNEQFF.

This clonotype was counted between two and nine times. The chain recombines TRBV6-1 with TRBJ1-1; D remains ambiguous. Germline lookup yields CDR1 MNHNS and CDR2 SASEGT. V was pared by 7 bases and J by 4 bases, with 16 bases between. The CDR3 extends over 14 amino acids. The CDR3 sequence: CASKDVLAGTEAFF. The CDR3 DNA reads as TGTGCCAGCAAGGATGTTCTTGCCGGCACTGAAGCTTTCTTT.

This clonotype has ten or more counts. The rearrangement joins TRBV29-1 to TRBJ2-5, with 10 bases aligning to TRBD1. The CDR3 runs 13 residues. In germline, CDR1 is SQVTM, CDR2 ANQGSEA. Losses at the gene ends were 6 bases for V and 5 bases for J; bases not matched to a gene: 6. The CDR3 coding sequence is TGCAGCGTGGGGGACAGGGGAATGGAGACCCAGTACTTC. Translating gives CSVGDRGMETQYF. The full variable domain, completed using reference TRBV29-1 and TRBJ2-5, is SAVISQKPSRDICQRGTSLTIQCQVDSQVTMMFWYRQQPGQSLTLIATANQGSEATYESGFVIDKFPISRPNLTFSTLTVSNMSPEDSSIYLCSVGDRGMETQYFGPGTRLLVL.

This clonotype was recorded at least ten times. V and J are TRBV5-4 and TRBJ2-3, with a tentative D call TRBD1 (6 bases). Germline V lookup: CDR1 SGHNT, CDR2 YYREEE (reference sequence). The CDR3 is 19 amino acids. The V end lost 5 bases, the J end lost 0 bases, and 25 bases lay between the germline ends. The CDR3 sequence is CASSPTLTPGTTSTDTQYF. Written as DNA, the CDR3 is TGTGCCAGCAGTCCGACTCTTACCCCCGGGACAACAAGCACAGATACGCAGTATTTT.

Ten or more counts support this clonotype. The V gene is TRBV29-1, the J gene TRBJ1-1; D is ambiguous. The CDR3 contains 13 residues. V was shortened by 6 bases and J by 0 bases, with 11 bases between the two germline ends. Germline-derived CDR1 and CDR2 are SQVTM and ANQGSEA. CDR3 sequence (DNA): TGCAGCGTGACGGGTCATGTGAACACTGAAGCTTTCTTT. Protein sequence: CSVTGHVNTEAFF.

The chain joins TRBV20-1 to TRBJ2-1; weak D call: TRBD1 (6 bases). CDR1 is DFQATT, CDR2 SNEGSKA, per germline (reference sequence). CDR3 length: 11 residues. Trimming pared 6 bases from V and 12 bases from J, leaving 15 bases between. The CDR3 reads CSARTEVGQFF. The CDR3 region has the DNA TGCAGTGCGAGGACAGAGGTTGGGCAGTTCTTC.

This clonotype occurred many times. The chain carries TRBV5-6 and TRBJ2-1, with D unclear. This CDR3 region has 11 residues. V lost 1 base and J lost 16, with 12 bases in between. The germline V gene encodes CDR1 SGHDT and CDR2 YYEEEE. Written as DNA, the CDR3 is TGTGCCAGCAGCTTGTTTGGTGGTATATTCTTC. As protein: CASSLFGGIFF.